This passage covers 15 T cell receptor beta chains from one sample sequenced in a study of blood T cells in healthy people across ages. Using a J-beta primer mix together with a sample-barcoded 5' primer, a second PCR was run for about 7 to 12 cycles. TCRdb re-called the 5' RACE reads through MiXCR, storing one row per CDR3 protein. The sample records under 2,000,000 distinct CDR3 sequences, around half being singletons. Sequenced sample: blood. These receptors were obtained from a woman aged 40 to 50 in good health.

This chain joins TRBV9 and TRBJ2-3; TRBD2 agrees at 10 bases. V lost 5 bases to trimming and J lost 2 bases; unmatched junction nucleotides: 17. CDR3 length equals 19 residues. Germline V gene sequence: CDR1 SGDLS, CDR2 YYNGEE. The CDR3 loop reads CASRPPQASGSFSTDTQYF. CDR3 DNA sequence: TGTGCCAGCAGGCCCCCCCAGGCTAGCGGGAGTTTTTCCACAGATACGCAGTATTTT.

This clonotype was seen more than once but under ten times. CDR3 sequence: CASSQTGQNYNEQFF. CDR3 nucleotides: TGCGCCAGCAGCCAAACGGGACAAAATTACAATGAGCAGTTCTTC. The V and J genes are TRBV4-1 and TRBJ2-1; D possibly corresponds to TRBD1 (6 bases). The CDR3 loop spans 15 amino acids. Per the germline V gene, CDR1 is MGHRA and CDR2 is YSYEKL. V lost 2 bases, J lost 4 bases, and 12 bases lay in between.

This clonotype was seen a few times. The genes are TRBV7-8 and TRBJ2-7, with D perhaps matching TRBD1 or TRBD2 (5 bases each). V lost 9 bases to trimming and J lost 5 bases, with 17 bases between them. The germline CDR1 and CDR2 sequences are SGHVS and FQNEAQ. The CDR3 contains 13 residues. The CDR3 nucleotides read TGTGCCAGTCAACCGGGACGGTCGAACGAGCAGTACTTC. Translated, it gives CASQPGRSNEQYF. The full variable domain, rest sourced from reference TRBV7-8 and TRBJ2-7, is GAGVSQSPRYKVAKRGQDVALRCDPISGHVSLFWYQQALGQGPEFLTYFQNEAQLDKSGLPSDRFFAERPEGSVSTLKIQRTQQEDSAVYLCASQPGRSNEQYFGPGTRLTVT.

The rearrangement links TRBV12-3 or TRBV12-4 to TRBJ2-3; 14 bases line up with TRBD2. The CDR3 has 17 amino acids. J lost 2 bases, V lost 5 bases, and 6 bases had no gene match. CDR3: CASSQTGLAGVTDTQYF. The DNA for the CDR3 is TGTGCCAGCAGTCAGACGGGACTAGCGGGGGTCACAGATACGCAGTATTTT.

This clonotype was counted a few times. The chain links TRBV15 to TRBJ1-2, with unresolved D. Trimming removed 1 base from V and 8 bases from J, with 8 bases in between. The CDR3 contains 12 residues. In germline, CDR1 is LNHNV, CDR2 YYDKDF (reference sequence). The CDR3 loop is CATSRAASGYTF. The CDR3 region has the DNA TGTGCCACCAGCAGAGCAGCCAGCGGCTACACCTTC.

V gene TRBV12-3 or TRBV12-4 combines with J gene TRBJ1-5, with 9 bases identical to TRBD1. Trimming removed 6 bases from V and 2 bases from J; junction bases left unmatched: 8. This CDR3 contains 16 residues. The CDR3 DNA reads TGTGCCAGCAGGCCGACAGGGGGTCAGGGCAATCAGCCCCAGCATTTT. Translated, it gives CASRPTGGQGNQPQHF.

The rearrangement links TRBV15 to TRBJ1-1; D gene uncertain. The CDR3 loop spans 14 amino acids. Germline V gives CDR1 LNHNV, CDR2 YYDKDF (reference sequence). V lost 0 bases and J 6 bases, leaving 11 bases between the germline ends. The CDR3: CATSRDWQAPEAFF. The CDR3 region has the DNA TGTGCCACCAGCAGAGATTGGCAGGCCCCTGAAGCTTTCTTT.

The table lists this clonotype with a few counts. The chain has TRBV29-1 and TRBJ2-1, with a weak D call TRBD2 (6 bases). The CDR3 covers 12 residues. Trimming took 7 bases from V and 3 from J, leaving 10 bases between them. Germline V gives CDR1 SQVTM, CDR2 ANQGSEA. The CDR3 region has the DNA TGCAGCGGGAGGGACGGCTACAATGAGCAGTTCTTC. Its protein product is CSGRDGYNEQFF.

This chain joins TRBV20-1 and TRBJ1-5; tentatively, D is TRBD1 (5 bases). This CDR3 is 14 amino acids long. Germline lookup yields CDR1 DFQATT and CDR2 SNEGSKA (reference sequence). Trimming pared 6 bases from V and 2 bases from J, leaving 14 bases between. The CDR3 here is CSAERTNGNQPQHF. CDR3 nucleotides: TGCAGTGCAGAAAGGACAAATGGCAATCAGCCCCAGCATTTT.

Only one count was recorded for this clonotype. The J gene is TRBJ1-2, the V gene TRBV15; 8 bases match TRBD1. Losses at the gene ends were 5 bases for V and 4 bases for J; bases not matched to a gene: 6. CDR1 is LNHNV, CDR2 YYDKDF, per germline (reference sequence). The CDR3 spans 14 residues. The CDR3 region has the DNA TGTGCCACCAGCGGAGGACAGGGCGGCTATGGCTACACCTTC. It codes for CATSGGQGGYGYTF.

V is TRBV20-1 and J is TRBJ1-5; D ambiguous. The CDR3 runs to 15 residues. CDR1 DFQATT and CDR2 SNEGSKA come from the germline V gene (reference sequence). The V end was cut by 1 base, the J end by 3 bases, with 13 bases between. The CDR3 reads CSARAGGRSNQPQHF. DNA for the CDR3: TGCAGTGCTAGAGCGGGTGGGCGGTCCAATCAGCCCCAGCATTTT.

This clonotype was detected only once. Its ends do not fully match the called genes, so a read error is possible. The chain uses TRBV20-1 and TRBJ1-6, with D possibly being TRBD1 (6 bases). Germline V gene sequence: CDR1 DFQATT, CDR2 SNEGSKA (reference sequence). This CDR3 has 13 amino acids. CDR3 nucleotide sequence: TGCAGTGCTACAGGGGTGGATAATTCACCCCCCCACTTT. This gives the protein CSATGVDNSPPHF.

This clonotype appeared a few times. The chain recombines TRBV28 with TRBJ1-4; D gene ambiguous. Germline CDR1 and CDR2: MDHEN and SYDVKM. This CDR3 has 16 amino acids. The ends were cut back, 2 bases at V and 0 bases at J, with 10 bases in the middle. CDR3 sequence reads: CASSLAGTTTNEKLFF. The CDR3 DNA sequence: TGTGCCAGCAGTTTAGCGGGAACTACAACTAATGAAAAACTGTTTTTT. The full variable domain, in which reference TRBV28 and TRBJ1-4 provide the parts outside the CDR3, is DVKVTQSSRYLVKRTGEKVFLECVQDMDHENMFWYRQDPGLGLRLIYFSYDVKMKEKGDIPEGYSVSREKKERFSLILESASTNQTSMYLCASSLAGTTTNEKLFFGSGTQLSVL.

This chain links TRBV7-2 with TRBJ2-7, with TRBD2 as a possible D gene (6 bases). The DNA end lines up better with TRBJ2-5; the J call may be wrong. Germline V CDR1 and CDR2: SGHTA, FQGNSA. This CDR3 contains 14 residues. The CDR3 bases are TGTGCCAGCAGCTTAAGCCGGAGGGCTGAGACCCAGTACTTC. Translated, it gives CASSLSRRAETQYF.

This clonotype was recorded a few times. The rearrangement links TRBV25-1 to TRBJ1-2, with D unclear. Trimming removed 9 bases at V and 7 bases at J, with 15 bases between. CDR1 MGHDK and CDR2 SYGVNS come from the germline V gene. There are 12 residues in the CDR3. CDR3 region: CASSRQLGGYTF. The CDR3 nucleotides read TGTGCCAGTTCTAGGCAACTGGGTGGCTACACCTTC.